The rows below give T cell receptor beta chains drawn from one sample of a study of T cell repertoires in cytomegalovirus infection. TCRdb analysed the reads with MiXCR anew, one entry per CDR3 protein. The sample has about 530,000 distinct CDR3 sequences; around 27% are singletons. Sequenced material: PBMCs. Receptors were obtained from a human donor in good health (CMV status not recorded). Some clones in this sample may be carry-over from other donors' samples. Both conserved end residues are part of each CDR3. The D gene is left open where the match is weak. Not every row has a clone size; where given, it reads once, few, many or a size class.

>TRBJ2-2|.|TRBV5-1|.
TGCGCCAGCAGCCCCCCCCTAGCCAACACCGGGGAGCTGTTTTTT
CASSPPLANTGELFF
>TRBJ1-4|.|TRBV11-3|.
TGTGCCAGCAGCAAGACAGGAATAGGAACTAATGAAAAACTGTTTTTT
CASSKTGIGTNEKLFF
>TRBJ1-5|.|TRBV6-2/TRBV6-3|.
TGTGCCAGCAGTTATTTCGATAATCAGCCCCAGCATTTT
CASSYFDNQPQHF
>TRBJ1-4|.|TRBV2|.
TGTGCCACCAGGGGTGAAAAACTGTTTTTT
CATRGEKLFF
>TRBJ2-5|.|TRBV20-1|TRBD2
TGCAGTGCTAGACGAGCGGGAGGGCCGGTTGAGACCCAGTACTTC
CSARRAGGPVETQYF
>TRBJ2-1|.|TRBV20-1|.
TGCAGTGCTAGATCCCCCAACAGCGTGGGGAATGAGCAGTTCTTC
CSARSPNSVGNEQFF
>TRBJ2-5|few|TRBV12-3/TRBV12-4|.
TGTGCCAGCAGTTTCTTTGACACTCGGGAGACCCAGTACTTC
CASSFFDTRETQYF
>TRBJ1-1|few|TRBV6-5|TRBD1
TGTGCCAGCAGTTACTCTAAGGGGGCTCTCACTGAAGCTTTCTTT
CASSYSKGALTEAFF
>TRBJ1-6|many|TRBV7-2|TRBD1
TGTGCCAGCAGCTCCGGACAGGGAAATTCACCCCTCCACTTT
CASSSGQGNSPLHF
>TRBJ2-1|.|TRBV5-4|.
TGTGCCAGCAGCCCGGGTCTAACCTACAATGAGCAGTTCTTC
CASSPGLTYNEQFF
>TRBJ2-3|.|TRBV7-9|.
TGTGCCAGCAGCTCCGCCAGATCGAGCACAGATACGCAGTATTTT
CASSSARSSTDTQYF
>TRBJ1-3|.|TRBV4-1|.
TGCGCCAGCAGCCAAGATGAGCGGAGAAACACCATATATTTT
CASSQDERRNTIYF
>TRBJ2-1|many|TRBV2|.
TGTGCCAGCAGTGCGGGACGGGGAGCCTACAATGAGCAGTTCTTC
CASSAGRGAYNEQFF
>TRBJ1-5|.|TRBV7-4|.
TGTGCCAGCAGCTTAAGTACGGCCGGCAATCAGCCCCAGCATTTT
CASSLSTAGNQPQHF
>TRBJ2-2|few|TRBV10-3|.
TGTGCCATCAGTTCTGAAAAGACTTTCACCGGGGAGCTGTTTTTT
CAISSEKTFTGELFF
>TRBJ2-7|many|TRBV7-2|.
TGTGCCAGCAGCCCCGGGTTAGGGCAAAAGGGCTACGAGCAGTACTTC
CASSPGLGQKGYEQYF
>TRBJ2-3|.|TRBV15|.
TGTGCCACCAGCAAGCTGGAGGTAACAGATACGCAGTATTTT
CATSKLEVTDTQYF
>TRBJ2-5|.|TRBV27|TRBD1
TGTGCCAGCAGCACAATTGACAGGGGAGAGACCCAGTACTTC
CASSTIDRGETQYF
>TRBJ1-1|few|TRBV7-9|TRBD1
TGTGCCAGCAGCCCCGGACAGGGGCGAGCCGACACTGAAGCTTTCTTT
CASSPGQGRADTEAFF
>TRBJ2-2|few|TRBV7-8|.
TGTGCCAGCAGCACCCGGGACTTGAACACCGGGGAGCTGTTTTTT
CASSTRDLNTGELFF